This passage covers 32 T cell receptor beta chains from one sample sequenced in a study of blood T cell repertoires in COVID-19. Libraries were prepared by immunoSEQ multiplex PCR; TCRdb keeps only in-frame clonotypes and omits some of them. The sample yields about 350,000 clones, approximately 90% seen once. Material: peripheral blood. These receptors were taken from a woman aged 60-75 years with COVID-19, enrolled during active disease.

The chain carries TRBV28 and TRBJ1-5; 10 nucleotides line up with TRBD1. Germline assignment: CDR1 MDHEN and CDR2 SYDVKM. The length of the CDR3 is 15 residues. V shed 4 bases, J shed 5 bases, and the junction held 5 bases outside the gene matches. For the CDR3, the DNA is TGTGCCAGCAGTTCGGGACAGGGGCAAGATCAGCCCCAGCATTTT. Translated: CASSSGQGQDQPQHF.

The chain has TRBV5-1 and TRBJ2-1; D unresolved. CDR1 is SGHRS, CDR2 YFSETQ, per germline. The CDR3 loop spans 15 amino acids. Trimming pared 0 bases from V and 3 bases from J, leaving 10 bases between. DNA of the CDR3: TGCGCCAGCAGCTTGGCAATTAACAACTACAATGAGCAGTTCTTC. This sequence encodes CASSLAINNYNEQFF.

In its sample, this clone was seen once. The V call is TRBV12-1, the J call TRBJ1-2. TRBV12-1 is designated a pseudogene. This CDR3 spans 11 amino acids. In nucleotides, the CDR3 is TGTGCCAGCAGCTTTAACGGGGGCTACACCTTC. Translation gives CASSFNGGYTF.

The CDR3 bases are TGTGCCAGCTCCCCCCTCGTACAGCATAACAACTATGGCTACACCTTC. Its translation is CASSPLVQHNNYGYTF. This chain joins TRBV18 and TRBJ1-2; the D is unclear. Between the trimmed V and J ends, which lost 6 bases and 2 bases, there was a span of 19 bases. The CDR3 extends over 16 amino acids. In germline, CDR1 is KGHSH, CDR2 LQKENI. Variable domain in full (rest from reference TRBV18 and TRBJ1-2): NAGVMQNPRHLVRRRGQEARLRCSPMKGHSHVYWYRQLPEEGLKFMVYLQKENIIDESGMPKERFSAEFPKEGPSILRIQQVVRGDSAAYFCASSPLVQHNNYGYTFGSGTRLTVV.

V gene TRBV6-2 or TRBV6-3 combines with J gene TRBJ2-1; 7 bases are shared with TRBD2. This CDR3 is 16 amino acids long. V was clipped by 5 bases and J by 0 bases; unmatched bases: 7. The germline gives CDR1 MNHEY, CDR2 SVGEGT. The CDR3 nucleotides read TGTGCCAGCAGTGACCTACTAGCGAGCTCCTACAATGAGCAGTTCTTC. Protein sequence: CASSDLLASSYNEQFF.

This clone was seen just once. This chain connects TRBV11-2 to TRBJ1-6, with TRBD1 matching over 7 bases. The CDR3 length is 14 residues. The junction had 2 bases not matched to a gene; V was cut back by 5 bases and J by 4 bases. Germline CDR1 SGHAT, CDR2 FQNNGV. The CDR3 is CASSRDSYNSPLHF. The CDR3 nucleotides are TGTGCCAGCAGCCGGGACAGTTATAATTCACCCCTCCACTTT.

V and J are TRBV7-9 and TRBJ2-3; 9 bases are shared with TRBD2. CDR3 length equals 15 residues. Germline V gene sequence: CDR1 SEHNR, CDR2 FQNEAQ (reference sequence). V shed 5 bases, J shed 4 bases, and the junction held 7 bases outside the gene matches. In DNA, the CDR3 is TGTGCCAGCAGCGAGGGACTAGCTTCACCAGATACGCAGTATTTT. Its translation is CASSEGLASPDTQYF.

The chain carries TRBV10-3 and TRBJ1-6; 11 bases agree with TRBD1. V shed 0 bases, J shed 9 bases, and the junction held 4 bases outside the gene matches. Germline assignment: CDR1 ENHRY and CDR2 SYGVKD. The CDR3 is 16 residues long. This CDR3 is CAISESVGQGVSPLHF. CDR3 DNA sequence: TGTGCCATCAGTGAGTCTGTGGGACAGGGGGTTTCACCCCTCCACTTT.

The chain is built from TRBV25-1 and TRBJ1-6; D is unresolved. The CDR3 totals 14 residues. In germline, CDR1 is MGHDK, CDR2 SYGVNS. V gave up 2 bases and J gave up 7 bases, with 9 bases separating them. In DNA form, the CDR3 reads TGTGCCAGCAGTGAAATCCAGAGGAATTCACCCCTCCACTTT. Its translation: CASSEIQRNSPLHF. The whole variable domain, remainder taken from reference TRBV25-1 and TRBJ1-6, is EADIYQTPRYLVIGTGKKITLECSQTMGHDKMYWYQQDPGMELHLIHYSYGVNSTEKGDLSSESTVSRIRTEHFPLTLESARPSHTSQYLCASSEIQRNSPLHFGNGTRLTVT.

This clone has only one observation. The rearrangement uses TRBV24-1 and TRBJ2-2; 9 bases are shared with TRBD1. CDR1 is KGHDR, CDR2 SFDVKD, per germline. The J segment lost 1 base and the V segment lost 3 bases, leaving 2 bases of the junction unmatched. The CDR3 runs to 16 residues. For the CDR3, the DNA is TGTGCCACCAGTGATCCGGGACAGGGGAACACCGGGGAGCTGTTTTTT. It encodes CATSDPGQGNTGELFF.

This chain joins TRBV3-1 (or the pseudogene TRBV3-2) and TRBJ2-2, with D maybe TRBD2 (7 bases). Per the germline V gene, CDR1 is LGHDT and CDR2 is YNNKEL (reference sequence). The CDR3 runs to 16 residues. V lost 4 bases, J lost 5 bases, and 17 bases lay in between. The CDR3 loop reads CASSPWRGGFTGELFF. DNA for the CDR3: TGTGCCAGCAGCCCCTGGAGGGGGGGCTTTACCGGGGAGCTGTTTTTT.

The chain recombines TRBV10-3 with TRBJ1-2, with D possibly TRBD1 on 6 matching bases. The CDR3 spans 14 residues. The V end was cut by 7 bases, the J end by 3 bases, with 15 bases between. Germline lookup yields CDR1 ENHRY and CDR2 SYGVKD. CDR3 sequence: CAITGRGTDYGYTF. CDR3 DNA: TGTGCCATCACTGGTAGGGGGACCGACTATGGCTACACCTTC.

The chain recombines TRBV5-5 with TRBJ2-7; D gene uncertain. Per the germline V gene, CDR1 is SGHKS and CDR2 is YYEKEE (reference sequence). The V gene lost 0 bases and the J gene lost 2 bases, with 9 bases spanning the gap. CDR3 length equals 14 residues. This CDR3 is CASSLGAATYEQYF. The CDR3 DNA reads TGTGCCAGCAGCTTGGGGGCAGCAACCTACGAGCAGTACTTC.

The chain has TRBV18 and TRBJ2-2; D is perhaps TRBD2 (5 bases). The CDR3 covers 14 residues. V shed 6 bases and J shed 0 bases, with 8 bases lying between them. CDR1 is KGHSH, CDR2 LQKENI, per germline. CDR3 DNA: TGTGCCAGCTCTCCCGGGACGAACACCGGGGAGCTGTTTTTT. This codes for CASSPGTNTGELFF.

The V call is TRBV6-2 or TRBV6-3, the J call TRBJ1-1; no clear D. The CDR3 extends over 14 amino acids. Germline values: CDR1 MNHEY, CDR2 SVGEGT. V shed 0 bases and J shed 1 base, with 6 bases lying between them. This CDR3 reads CASSYSRANTEAFF. The CDR3 bases are TGTGCCAGCAGTTACTCCCGAGCGAACACTGAAGCTTTCTTT.

V is TRBV30 and J is TRBJ2-1; D is perhaps TRBD1 (5 bases). The CDR3 has 12 residues. Germline loops: CDR1 GTSNPN, CDR2 SVGIG (reference sequence). Trimming removed 7 bases from V and 6 bases from J, with 13 bases in between. CDR3 sequence reads: CAFGAQGNEQFF. CDR3 nucleotide sequence: TGTGCCTTCGGAGCGCAGGGCAATGAGCAGTTCTTC. The variable domain in full, completed from reference TRBV30 and TRBJ2-1, reads SQTIHQWPATLVQPVGSPLSLECTVEGTSNPNLYWYRQAAGRGLQLLFYSVGIGQISSEVPQNLSASRPQDRQFILSSKKLLLSDSGFYLCAFGAQGNEQFFGPGTRLTVL.

V is TRBV14 and J is TRBJ1-2; weak D call: TRBD1 (5 bases). Germline CDR1 SGHDN, CDR2 FVKESK. There are 17 residues in the CDR3. The ends were cut back, 1 base at V and 3 bases at J, with 18 bases in the middle. CDR3 sequence (DNA): TGTGCCAGCAGCCAAGCCAGGGTTCCTTGGTTTGACTATGGCTACACCTTC. Translated: CASSQARVPWFDYGYTF.

The chain recombines TRBV30 with TRBJ2-5; TRBD1 aligns across 7 bases. The CDR3 has 13 amino acids. After removal of 5 bases from V and 4 bases from J, the junction contained 7 bases not matched to a gene. CDR1 and CDR2 (germline): GTSNPN, SVGIG (reference sequence). The CDR3: CAWSINRGETQYF. The DNA for the CDR3 is TGTGCCTGGTCAATCAACAGGGGAGAGACCCAGTACTTC.

J is TRBJ1-1 and V is TRBV27, with TRBD1 as a possible D gene (6 bases). V was trimmed by 3 bases and J by 6 bases, leaving 8 bases between them. This CDR3 has 12 amino acids. Germline V lookup: CDR1 MNHEY, CDR2 SMNVEV (reference sequence). CDR3 coding DNA: TGTGCCAGCAGTTTTACAGGGTCTGAAGCTTTCTTT. It encodes CASSFTGSEAFF.

The chain couples TRBV7-8 to TRBJ2-1; 11 bases are a match to TRBD1. The V segment lost 4 bases and the J segment 7 bases; nucleotides outside the gene matches: 6. CDR3 length: 15 residues. In germline, CDR1 is SGHVS, CDR2 FQNEAQ. The CDR3 region has the DNA TGTGCCAGCAGCTACTCCGGGACAGGGGGGAATGAGCAGTTCTTC. Residues: CASSYSGTGGNEQFF.

There are a few counts of this clone. V and J are TRBV4-1 and TRBJ2-7; 7 bases align to TRBD2. CDR1 and CDR2 (germline): MGHRA, YSYEKL. Trimming took 0 bases from V and 0 from J; bases not matched to a gene: 5. This CDR3 is 16 amino acids long. The CDR3 protein is CASSQDFGGSSYEQYF. The CDR3 bases are TGCGCCAGCAGCCAAGATTTCGGGGGGAGCTCCTACGAGCAGTACTTC.

The chain joins TRBV25-1 to TRBJ1-2, with 10 bases lining up with TRBD1. Germline CDR1 and CDR2: MGHDK and SYGVNS. The CDR3 spans 14 residues. The junction had 7 bases not matched to a gene; V was cut back by 6 bases and J by 6 bases. The CDR3 is CASRGTGEIHGYTF. CDR3 coding DNA: TGTGCCAGCAGGGGGACAGGGGAAATCCATGGCTACACCTTC.

The V gene is TRBV6-5, the J gene TRBJ2-5; TRBD1 might be the D (6 bases). Germline V CDR1 and CDR2: MNHEY, SVGAGI. The CDR3 covers 15 residues. V lost 2 bases and J lost 4, with 14 bases in between. The CDR3 DNA reads as TGTGCCAGCAGTTACGCCTTACAGGGACGAGAGACCCAGTACTTC. Its protein is CASSYALQGRETQYF.

This rearrangement joins TRBV5-6 to TRBJ1-2; D ambiguous. The V end was cut by 4 bases, the J end by 4 bases, with 20 bases between. Germline lookup yields CDR1 SGHDT and CDR2 YYEEEE. CDR3 length: 16 amino acids. CDR3 loop: CASSHKIGRDTYGYTF. In DNA form, the CDR3 reads TGTGCCAGCAGCCACAAAATAGGGAGAGATACCTATGGCTACACCTTC.

The count of this clone is one. This sequence joins TRBV13 and TRBJ1-4; 8 bases align to TRBD1. J lost 6 bases, V lost 2 bases, and 2 bases had no gene match. This CDR3 has 14 residues. Germline CDR1 and CDR2: PRHDT and FYEKMQ (reference sequence). This CDR3 reads CASSLTQGDEKLFF. DNA for the CDR3: TGTGCCAGCAGCTTAACACAGGGGGATGAAAAACTGTTTTTT.

The chain joins TRBV5-4 to TRBJ2-3; D is uncertain. The CDR3 is 14 amino acids. The germline gives CDR1 SGHNT, CDR2 YYREEE (reference sequence). V dropped 0 bases and J dropped 6 bases, with 11 bases sitting between them. This chain's CDR3 is CASSLAQSVDTQYF. CDR3 sequence (DNA): TGTGCCAGCAGCTTGGCCCAATCAGTCGATACGCAGTATTTT.

The rearrangement links TRBV27 to TRBJ2-3; TRBD2 matches at 16 bases. The CDR3 extends over 16 amino acids. Unmatched junction bases numbered 4, after V lost 5 bases and J lost 5 bases. In germline, CDR1 is MNHEY, CDR2 SMNVEV (reference sequence). CDR3 in DNA: TGTGCCAGCAGTCCGGGACTAGCGGGGGGGCAAGATACGCAGTATTTT. This sequence encodes CASSPGLAGGQDTQYF.

This clone was found many times. This rearrangement joins TRBV18 to TRBJ1-1; TRBD1 is a possible D gene (5 bases). V was cut by 8 bases and J by 4 bases, with 14 bases left in between. The germline V gene encodes CDR1 KGHSH and CDR2 LQKENI. The CDR3 has 13 residues. CDR3 sequence reads: CASAQGGGTEAFF. Written as DNA, the CDR3 is TGTGCCAGCGCCCAGGGCGGGGGCACTGAAGCTTTCTTT.

The rearrangement links TRBV7-9 to TRBJ1-2; D is possibly TRBD1 (5 bases). The V and J ends lost 3 bases and 2 bases respectively, with 10 bases between them. The CDR3 runs 14 residues. CDR1 SEHNR and CDR2 FQNEAQ come from the germline V gene (reference sequence). CDR3 DNA sequence: TGTGCCAGCAGCTTCAGGGAGGGGAACTATGGCTACACCTTC. Translating it yields CASSFREGNYGYTF.

V is TRBV3-1 (or the pseudogene TRBV3-2) and J is TRBJ2-7; 10 bases agree with TRBD2. The CDR3 covers 14 residues. V dropped 4 bases and J dropped 6; count of bases not matched to a gene: 6. CDR1 is LGHDT, CDR2 YNNKEL, per germline (reference sequence). CDR3 coding DNA: TGTGCCAGCAGCCTGAGCGGGGGGGCCCGCGAGCAGTACTTC. Protein: CASSLSGGAREQYF.

The chain carries TRBV19 and TRBJ2-5; 7 bases fit TRBD1. Trimming removed 5 bases from V and 4 bases from J; junction bases left unmatched: 7. The germline CDR1 and CDR2 sequences are LNHDA and SQIVND (reference sequence). The CDR3 has 14 amino acids. In DNA form, the CDR3 reads TGTGCCAGTAGTTACGCCGGACAGGCAGAGACCCAGTACTTC. Amino acid sequence: CASSYAGQAETQYF.

This clone has a single count. V is TRBV6-5 and J is TRBJ2-2, with 7 nucleotides matching TRBD1. The trim removed 2 bases at V and 1 base at J, leaving 4 bases unmatched. The CDR3 sequence is 16 residues long. The V gene's germline CDR1 is MNHEY and CDR2 SVGAGI. DNA for the CDR3: TGTGCCAGCAGTTACAGGGGGCCCAGGAACACCGGGGAGCTGTTTTTT. This sequence encodes CASSYRGPRNTGELFF.